Listed below are T cell receptor beta chains from one sample, sequenced in a study of early T cells in non-severe SARS-CoV-2 infection. TCRdb fed the 5' RACE reads into MiXCR, producing one record per CDR3 protein. The repertoire has about 110,000 distinct CDR3 sequences, 9.5% to 13% of them found once; the top ten carry 3.1%. Sample: whole blood. The receptor source for this set is an adult who was a healthcare worker with PCR-confirmed SARS-CoV-2 infection or an uninfected control (not recorded which). Each CDR3 is given with its conserved first and last residue. A clone size is listed for some rows: how often the clone was seen (once, few, many), or a class if it is expanded.

V	J	size	CDR3
TRBV7-9	TRBJ1-1	many	CASSRGQGNPEAFF
TRBV20-1	TRBJ2-7	-	CSAPRSVGGQYF
TRBV6-5	TRBJ2-7	few	CASSRGASTYEQYF
TRBV10-3	TRBJ2-6	few	CAISGQVLFSGANVLTF
TRBV2	TRBJ2-7	-	CASSNREREQYF
TRBV11-3	TRBJ2-5	-	CASTQGRGALLQETQYF
TRBV21-1	TRBJ2-1	-	CASSKHRDRGMGLSCEQFF
TRBV15	TRBJ2-7	-	CATSRDGPDYEQYF
TRBV5-1	TRBJ1-1	many	CASSLLRDTEAFF
TRBV28	TRBJ2-3	-	CASSSPGRGFTDTQYF
TRBV3-1	TRBJ1-2	many	CASMPGQGAYGYTF
TRBV7-2	TRBJ2-2	-	CASSLTSAGELFF
TRBV30	TRBJ2-3	many	CAWMGLAGFTDTQYF
TRBV14	TRBJ1-1	-	CASSPWNGDSTEAFF
TRBV7-9	TRBJ2-5	-	CASSFGGSQETQYF
TRBV5-4	TRBJ2-5	-	CASSLRAGGGETQYF
TRBV12-3/TRBV12-4	TRBJ2-5	few	CASSLRDATQYF
TRBV24-1	TRBJ1-2	-	CATSDPATGDYGYTF
TRBV9	TRBJ2-5	few	CASSVDLYQETQYF
TRBV6-1	TRBJ2-7	many	CASKTPGTAYEQYF
TRBV20-1	TRBJ2-5	-	CSASSGSWEETQYF
TRBV30	TRBJ2-7	many	CAWSVDSKTYEQYF
TRBV6-6	TRBJ2-2	few	CAESKGSKNTGELFF
TRBV29-1	TRBJ1-2	-	CSVEAPFGYTF
TRBV6-1	TRBJ1-5	many	CASSAYSNQPQHF
TRBV12-3/TRBV12-4	TRBJ2-7	-	CASSLGTRFYEQYF
TRBV5-1	TRBJ1-1	few	CASSAQGAGTEAFF
TRBV7-8	TRBJ2-1	-	CASNPNSGSFHEQFF
TRBV6-5	TRBJ2-5	many	CASSIAGTGEETQYF
TRBV13	TRBJ1-2	many	CASSLGLGQGAGDYGYTF
TRBV9	TRBJ2-3	many	CASSLGLAGAMGTDTQYF
TRBV5-8	TRBJ2-7	few	CASNRRGHYEQYF
TRBV28	TRBJ2-1	few	CASSLQGLTLYEQFF
TRBV20-1	TRBJ2-7	many	CSVRAGGLPYEQYF
TRBV7-2	TRBJ1-4	few	CASSILVGEKLFF
TRBV29-1	TRBJ2-1	-	CSIWDYRNEQFF
TRBV29-1	TRBJ1-5	many	CSVGRQGGGLQPQHF
TRBV27	TRBJ2-3	-	CASSTLNTDTQYF
TRBV13	TRBJ1-1	few	CASSLEEERNTEAFF
TRBV11-2	TRBJ1-1	many	CASSFTTGSITEAFF
TRBV12-3/TRBV12-4	TRBJ1-6	few	CASSFGQGAGNSPLHF
TRBV11-3	TRBJ2-2	few	CASSLGLAGGPSGGELFF
TRBV2	TRBJ2-7	-	CASSENSPYEQYF
TRBV3-1	TRBJ2-1	many	CASIQEGTHEQFF
TRBV14	TRBJ2-1	-	CASNPQGAPHEQFF
TRBV13	TRBJ2-7	few	CASSFRSGFPYEQYF
TRBV7-8	TRBJ2-1	few	CASSPYVGPYNEQFF
TRBV19	TRBJ2-7	-	CASSIRGGYEQYF
TRBV5-5	TRBJ2-7	many	CASSLWGDPPQYF
TRBV7-3	TRBJ2-3	-	CASSETPGADTQYF
TRBV11-2	TRBJ2-1	-	CASSLQGALNEQFF